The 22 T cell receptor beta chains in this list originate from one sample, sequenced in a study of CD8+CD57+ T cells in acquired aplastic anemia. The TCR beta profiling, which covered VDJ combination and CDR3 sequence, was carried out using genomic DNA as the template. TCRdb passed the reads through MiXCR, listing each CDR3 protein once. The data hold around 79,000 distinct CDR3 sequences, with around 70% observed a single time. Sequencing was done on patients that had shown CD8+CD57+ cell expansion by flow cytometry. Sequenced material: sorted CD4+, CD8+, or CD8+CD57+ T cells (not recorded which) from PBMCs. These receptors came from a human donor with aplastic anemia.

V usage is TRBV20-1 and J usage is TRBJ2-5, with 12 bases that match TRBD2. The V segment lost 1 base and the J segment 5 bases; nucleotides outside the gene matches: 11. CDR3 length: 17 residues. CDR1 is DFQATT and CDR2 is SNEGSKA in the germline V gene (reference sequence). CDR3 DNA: TGCAGTGCTAGAGGGGGACTAGCGGGCGTAGGGGAGGAGACCCAGTACTTC. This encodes CSARGGLAGVGEETQYF.

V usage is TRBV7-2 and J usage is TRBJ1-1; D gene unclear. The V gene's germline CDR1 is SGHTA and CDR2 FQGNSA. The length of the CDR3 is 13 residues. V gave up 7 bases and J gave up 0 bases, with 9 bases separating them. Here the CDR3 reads CASTKRMNTEAFF. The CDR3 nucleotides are TGTGCCAGCACCAAAAGAATGAACACTGAAGCTTTCTTT. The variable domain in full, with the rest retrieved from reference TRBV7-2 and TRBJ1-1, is GAGVSQSPSNKVTEKGKDVELRCDPISGHTALYWYRQSLGQGLEFLIYFQGNSAPDKSGLPSDRFSAERTGGSVSTLTIQRTQQEDSAVYLCASTKRMNTEAFFGQGTRLTVV.

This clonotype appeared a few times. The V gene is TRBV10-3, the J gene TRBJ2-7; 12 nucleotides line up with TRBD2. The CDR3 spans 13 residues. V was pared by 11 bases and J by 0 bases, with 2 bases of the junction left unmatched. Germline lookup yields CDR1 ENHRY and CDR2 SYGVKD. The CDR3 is CASTSGSSYEQYF. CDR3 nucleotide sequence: TGTGCCTCGACTAGCGGGAGCTCCTACGAGCAGTACTTC.

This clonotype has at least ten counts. The CDR3 DNA is TGTGCCAGCAGCCCACTAGAGCAGGGGTACTACGAGCAGTACTTC. It encodes CASSPLEQGYYEQYF. J is TRBJ2-7 and V is TRBV6-1, with D tentatively TRBD1 (6 bases). This CDR3 has 15 residues. Germline V gives CDR1 MNHNS, CDR2 SASEGT. With 6 bases removed from V and 3 bases from J, the gap between germline ends came to 18 bases.

CDR3 residues: CASSFGVGSSYEQYF. The CDR3 nucleotides read TGTGCCAGCAGCTTCGGGGTCGGGAGCTCCTACGAGCAGTACTTC. The genes are TRBV5-4 and TRBJ2-7; possible D gene TRBD2, 6 bases. Germline-derived CDR1 and CDR2 are SGHNT and YYREEE (reference sequence). V lost 2 bases and J 0 bases, leaving 12 bases between the germline ends. The CDR3 consists of 15 residues.

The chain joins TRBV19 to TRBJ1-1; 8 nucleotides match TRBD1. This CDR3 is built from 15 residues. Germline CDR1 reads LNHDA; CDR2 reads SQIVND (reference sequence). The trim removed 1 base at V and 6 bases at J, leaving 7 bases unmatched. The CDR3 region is CASSIGSRGHAEAFF. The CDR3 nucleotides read TGTGCCAGTAGTATAGGATCCAGGGGGCACGCTGAAGCTTTCTTT.

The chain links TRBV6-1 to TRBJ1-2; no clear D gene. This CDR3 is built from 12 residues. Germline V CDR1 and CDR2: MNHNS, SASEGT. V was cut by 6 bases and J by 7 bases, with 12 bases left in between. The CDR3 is CASRGSTRGYTF. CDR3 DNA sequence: TGTGCCAGCAGGGGATCCACCCGTGGCTACACCTTC.

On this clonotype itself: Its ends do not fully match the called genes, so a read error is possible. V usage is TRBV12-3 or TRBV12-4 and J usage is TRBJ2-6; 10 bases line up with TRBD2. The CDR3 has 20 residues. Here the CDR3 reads CVSRSEYNSGRRSGANVLTF. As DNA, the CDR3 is TGTGTCAGCAGGTCCGAATACAATAGCGGGAGGCGCTCTGGGGCCAACGTCCTGACTTTC.

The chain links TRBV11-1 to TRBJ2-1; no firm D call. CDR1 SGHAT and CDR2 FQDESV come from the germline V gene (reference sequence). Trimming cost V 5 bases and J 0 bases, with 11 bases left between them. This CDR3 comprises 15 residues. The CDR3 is CASSAEVSSYNEQFF. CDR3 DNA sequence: TGTGCCAGCAGCGCAGAGGTGAGCTCCTACAATGAGCAGTTCTTC.

As DNA, the CDR3 is TGCAGCGTTGCTCCTAGCGCAGATACGCAGTATTTT. This gives the protein CSVAPSADTQYF. The chain joins TRBV29-1 to TRBJ2-3, with D tentatively TRBD2 (6 bases). The germline CDR1 and CDR2 sequences are SQVTM and ANQGSEA. This CDR3 is 12 amino acids long. V dropped 4 bases and J dropped 4 bases, with 9 bases sitting between them.

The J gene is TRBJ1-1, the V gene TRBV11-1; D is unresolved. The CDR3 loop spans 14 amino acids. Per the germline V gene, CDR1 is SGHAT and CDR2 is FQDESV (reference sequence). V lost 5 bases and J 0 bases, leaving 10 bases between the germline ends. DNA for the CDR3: TGTGCCAGCAGCCTGGAGGGATTGAACACTGAAGCTTTCTTT. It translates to CASSLEGLNTEAFF.

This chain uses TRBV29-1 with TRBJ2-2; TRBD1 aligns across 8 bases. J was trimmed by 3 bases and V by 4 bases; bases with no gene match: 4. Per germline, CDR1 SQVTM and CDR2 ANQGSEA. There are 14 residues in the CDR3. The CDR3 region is CSVGTGGDTGELFF. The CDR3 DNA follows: TGCAGCGTTGGTACAGGGGGAGACACCGGGGAGCTGTTTTTT.

The CDR3: CASSEPGQLNTGELFF. CDR3 nucleotide sequence: TGCGCCAGCAGTGAGCCGGGACAGTTGAACACCGGGGAGCTGTTTTTT. The chain joins TRBV10-2 to TRBJ2-2; 7 bases are a match to TRBD1. Trimming at V came to 2 bases and at J to 1 base, leaving 4 bases not matched to a gene. The CDR3 totals 16 residues. Germline V gene data show CDR1 as WSHSY and CDR2 as SAAADI.

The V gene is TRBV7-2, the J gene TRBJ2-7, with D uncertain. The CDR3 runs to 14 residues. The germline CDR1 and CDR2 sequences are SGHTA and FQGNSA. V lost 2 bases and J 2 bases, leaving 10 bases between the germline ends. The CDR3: CASSLLAGPYEQYF. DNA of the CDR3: TGTGCCAGCAGCTTATTAGCTGGCCCCTACGAGCAGTACTTC.

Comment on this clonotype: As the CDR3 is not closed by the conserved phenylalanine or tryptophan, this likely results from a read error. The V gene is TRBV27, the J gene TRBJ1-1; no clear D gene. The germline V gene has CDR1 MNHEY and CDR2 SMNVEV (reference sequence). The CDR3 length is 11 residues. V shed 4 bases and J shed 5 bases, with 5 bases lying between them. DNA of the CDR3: TGTGCCAGCAGTTGGGGAACTGAAGCTTTCCTT. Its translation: CASSWGTEAFL.

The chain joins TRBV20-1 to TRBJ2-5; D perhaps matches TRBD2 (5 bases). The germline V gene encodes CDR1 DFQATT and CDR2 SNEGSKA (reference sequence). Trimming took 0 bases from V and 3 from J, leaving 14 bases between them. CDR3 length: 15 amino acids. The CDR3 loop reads CSAREASIGKETQYF. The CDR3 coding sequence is TGCAGTGCTAGAGAGGCTAGCATAGGGAAAGAGACCCAGTACTTC.

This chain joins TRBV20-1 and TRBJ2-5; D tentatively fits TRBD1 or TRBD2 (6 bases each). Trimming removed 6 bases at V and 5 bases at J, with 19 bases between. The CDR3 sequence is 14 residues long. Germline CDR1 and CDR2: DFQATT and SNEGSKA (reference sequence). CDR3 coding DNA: TGCAGTGCCATTATACACGGGGGCCCGGAGACCCAGTACTTC. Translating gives CSAIIHGGPETQYF.

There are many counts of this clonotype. CDR3 nucleotide sequence: TGTGCCAGCAGCTTACCCGGACTAGCGGCTAGCACAGATACGCAGTATTTT. Amino acid sequence: CASSLPGLAASTDTQYF. The chain recombines TRBV11-1 with TRBJ2-3, with 10 bases matching TRBD2. The CDR3 has 17 amino acids. With 2 bases clipped from V and 0 bases from J, the junction kept 5 bases outside the gene matches. The germline V gene encodes CDR1 SGHAT and CDR2 FQDESV (reference sequence). Filled out from reference TRBV11-1 and TRBJ2-3, the complete variable domain reads EAEVAQSPRYKITEKSQAVAFWCDPISGHATLYWYRQILGQGPELLVQFQDESVVDDSQLPKDRFSAERLKGVDSTLKIQPAELGDSAMYLCASSLPGLAASTDTQYFGPGTRLTVL.

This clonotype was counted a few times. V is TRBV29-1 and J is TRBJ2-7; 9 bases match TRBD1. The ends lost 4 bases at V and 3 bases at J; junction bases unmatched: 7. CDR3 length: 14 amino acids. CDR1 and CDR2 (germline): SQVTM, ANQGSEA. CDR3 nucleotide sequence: TGCAGCGTTGCGAAGGGACAGGGAGACTACGAGCAGTACTTC. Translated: CSVAKGQGDYEQYF.

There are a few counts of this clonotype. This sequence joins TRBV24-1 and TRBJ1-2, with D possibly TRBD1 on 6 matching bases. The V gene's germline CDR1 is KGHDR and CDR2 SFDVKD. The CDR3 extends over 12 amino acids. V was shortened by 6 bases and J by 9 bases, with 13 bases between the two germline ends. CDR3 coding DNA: TGTGCCACCAGTTCGGAGGGGGGTAGCTACACCTTC. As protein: CATSSEGGSYTF.

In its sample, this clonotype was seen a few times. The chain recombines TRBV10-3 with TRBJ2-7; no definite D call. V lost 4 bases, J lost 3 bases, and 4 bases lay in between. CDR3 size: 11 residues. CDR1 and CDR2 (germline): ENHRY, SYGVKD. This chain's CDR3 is CAISGGYEQYF. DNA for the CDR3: TGTGCCATCAGTGGAGGCTACGAGCAGTACTTC.

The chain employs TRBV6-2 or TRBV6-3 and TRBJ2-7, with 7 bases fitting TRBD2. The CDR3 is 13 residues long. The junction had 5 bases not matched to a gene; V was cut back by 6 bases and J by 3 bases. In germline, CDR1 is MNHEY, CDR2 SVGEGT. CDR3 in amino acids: CASRNGGNYEQYF. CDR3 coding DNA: TGTGCCAGCAGAAACGGGGGGAACTACGAGCAGTACTTC.